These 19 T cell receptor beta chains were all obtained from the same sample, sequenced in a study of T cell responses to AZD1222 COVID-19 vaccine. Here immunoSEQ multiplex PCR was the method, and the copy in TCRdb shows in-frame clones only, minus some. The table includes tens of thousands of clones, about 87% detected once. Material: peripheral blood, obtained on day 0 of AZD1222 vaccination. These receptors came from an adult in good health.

Written as DNA, the CDR3 is TGTGCCAGCAGCTTAGGGGGGCCTGGGGCCAACGTCCTGACTTTC. Amino acid sequence: CASSLGGPGANVLTF. The chain carries TRBV7-2 and TRBJ2-6, with a possible D match to TRBD1 (6 bases). The CDR3 runs 15 residues. Trimming cost V 1 base and J 2 bases, with 6 bases left between them. Per the germline V gene, CDR1 is SGHTA and CDR2 is FQGNSA.

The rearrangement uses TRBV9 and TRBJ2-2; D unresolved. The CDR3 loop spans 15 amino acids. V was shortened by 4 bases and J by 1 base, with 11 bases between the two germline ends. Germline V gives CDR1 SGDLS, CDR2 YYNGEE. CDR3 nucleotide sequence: TGTGCCAGCAGCCCTCTCTCAGGGAACACCGGGGAGCTGTTTTTT. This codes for CASSPLSGNTGELFF.

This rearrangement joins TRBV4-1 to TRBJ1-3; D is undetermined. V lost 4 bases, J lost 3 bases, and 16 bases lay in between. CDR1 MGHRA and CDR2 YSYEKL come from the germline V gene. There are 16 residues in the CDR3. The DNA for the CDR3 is TGCGCCAGCAGCCCACAGCCCCTGGAGGTTGGAAACACCATATATTTT. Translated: CASSPQPLEVGNTIYF.

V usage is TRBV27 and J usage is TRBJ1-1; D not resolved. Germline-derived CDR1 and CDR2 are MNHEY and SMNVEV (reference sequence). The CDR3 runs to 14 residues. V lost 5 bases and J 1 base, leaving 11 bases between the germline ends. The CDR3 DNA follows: TGTGCCAGCAGTCCGTTGGACGGGAACACTGAAGCTTTCTTT. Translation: CASSPLDGNTEAFF.

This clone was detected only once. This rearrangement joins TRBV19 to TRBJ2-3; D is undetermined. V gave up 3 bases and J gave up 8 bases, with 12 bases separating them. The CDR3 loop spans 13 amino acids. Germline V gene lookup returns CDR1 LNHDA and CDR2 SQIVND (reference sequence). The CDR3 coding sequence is TGTGCCAGTAGTATCGGGCGCTTGGGTACGCAGTATTTT. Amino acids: CASSIGRLGTQYF.

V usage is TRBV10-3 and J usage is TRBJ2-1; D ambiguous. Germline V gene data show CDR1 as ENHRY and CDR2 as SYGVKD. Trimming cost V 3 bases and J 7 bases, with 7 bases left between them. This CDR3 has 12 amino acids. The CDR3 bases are TGTGCCATCAGTGATCAGACGAATGAGCAGTTCTTC. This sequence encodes CAISDQTNEQFF.

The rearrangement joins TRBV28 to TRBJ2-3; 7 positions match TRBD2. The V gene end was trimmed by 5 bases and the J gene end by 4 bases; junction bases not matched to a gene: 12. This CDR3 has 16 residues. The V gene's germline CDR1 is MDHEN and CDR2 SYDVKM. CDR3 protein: CASSQRTSLFPDTQYF. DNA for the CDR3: TGTGCCAGCAGTCAGCGGACTAGTCTGTTCCCAGATACGCAGTATTTT.

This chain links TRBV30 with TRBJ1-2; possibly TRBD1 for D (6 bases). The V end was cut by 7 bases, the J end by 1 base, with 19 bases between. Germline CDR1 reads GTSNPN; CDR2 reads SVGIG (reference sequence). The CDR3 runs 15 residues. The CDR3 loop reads CASVPPAGDNYGYTF. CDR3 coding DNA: TGTGCCTCCGTCCCTCCGGCAGGGGATAACTATGGCTACACCTTC.

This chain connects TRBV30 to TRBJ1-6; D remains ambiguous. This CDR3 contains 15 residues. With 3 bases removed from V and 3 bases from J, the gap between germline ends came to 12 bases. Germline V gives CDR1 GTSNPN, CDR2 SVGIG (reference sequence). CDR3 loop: CAWRGLIGYNSPLHF. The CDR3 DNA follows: TGTGCCTGGAGGGGGTTAATTGGCTATAATTCACCCCTCCACTTT.

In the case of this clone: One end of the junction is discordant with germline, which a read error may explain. The CDR3 spells CASNLSKWGSSSLFYEQYF. CDR3 nucleotides: TGTGCCAGCAACTTATCTAAATGGGGTAGTAGTTCCCTTTTCTACGAGCAGTACTTC. This chain joins TRBV11-3 and TRBJ2-7; unclear D gene. The CDR3 is 19 amino acids. Germline V gene lookup returns CDR1 SGHNT and CDR2 YENEEA.

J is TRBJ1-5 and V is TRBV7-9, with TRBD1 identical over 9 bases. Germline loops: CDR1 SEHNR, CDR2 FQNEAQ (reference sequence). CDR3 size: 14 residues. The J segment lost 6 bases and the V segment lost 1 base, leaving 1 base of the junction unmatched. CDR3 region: CASSLEDRGQPQHF. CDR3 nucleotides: TGTGCCAGCAGCTTAGAGGACAGGGGTCAGCCCCAGCATTTT.

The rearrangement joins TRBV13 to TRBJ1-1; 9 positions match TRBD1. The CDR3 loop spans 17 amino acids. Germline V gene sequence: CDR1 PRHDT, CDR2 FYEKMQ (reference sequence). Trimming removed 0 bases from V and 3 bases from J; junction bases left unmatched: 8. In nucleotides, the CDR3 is TGTGCCAGCAGCTTAGGCCCATTGGGGACAGGGTACACTGAAGCTTTCTTT. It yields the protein CASSLGPLGTGYTEAFF.

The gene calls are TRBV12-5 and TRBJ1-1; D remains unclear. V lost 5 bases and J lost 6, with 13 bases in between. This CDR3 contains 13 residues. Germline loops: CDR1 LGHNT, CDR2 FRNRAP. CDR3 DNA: TGTGCTAGTGGTGACAATGTAATCGCTGAAGCTTTCTTT. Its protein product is CASGDNVIAEAFF. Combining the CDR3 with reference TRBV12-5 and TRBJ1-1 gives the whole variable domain DARVTQTPRHKVTEMGQEVTMRCQPILGHNTVFWYRQTMMQGLELLAYFRNRAPLDDSGMPKDRFSAEMPDATLATLKIQPSEPRDSAVYFCASGDNVIAEAFFGQGTRLTVV.

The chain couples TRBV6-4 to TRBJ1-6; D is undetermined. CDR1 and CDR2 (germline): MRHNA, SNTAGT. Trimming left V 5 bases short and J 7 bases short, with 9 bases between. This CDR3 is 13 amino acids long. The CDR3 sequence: CASSKRINSPLHF. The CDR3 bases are TGTGCCAGCAGTAAGAGAATAAATTCACCCCTCCACTTT.

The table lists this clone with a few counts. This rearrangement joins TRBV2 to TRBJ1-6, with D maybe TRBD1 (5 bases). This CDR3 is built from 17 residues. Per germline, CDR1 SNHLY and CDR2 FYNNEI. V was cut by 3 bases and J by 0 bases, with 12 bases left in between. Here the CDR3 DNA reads TGTGCCAGCAGTGACCCGGGACGGAGCTCCTATAATTCACCCCTCCACTTT. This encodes CASSDPGRSSYNSPLHF.

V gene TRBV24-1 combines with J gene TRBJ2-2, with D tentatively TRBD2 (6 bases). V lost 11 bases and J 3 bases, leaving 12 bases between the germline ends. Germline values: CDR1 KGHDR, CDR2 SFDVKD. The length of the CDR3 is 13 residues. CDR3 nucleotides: TGTGCCAGCGAGCGCGGGGACACCGGGGAGCTGTTTTTT. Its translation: CASERGDTGELFF.

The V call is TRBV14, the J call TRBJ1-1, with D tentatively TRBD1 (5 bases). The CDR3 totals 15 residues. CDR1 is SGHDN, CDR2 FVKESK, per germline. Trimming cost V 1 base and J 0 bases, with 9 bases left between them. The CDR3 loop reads CASSQVAGMNTEAFF. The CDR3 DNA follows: TGTGCCAGCAGCCAAGTAGCAGGGATGAACACTGAAGCTTTCTTT.

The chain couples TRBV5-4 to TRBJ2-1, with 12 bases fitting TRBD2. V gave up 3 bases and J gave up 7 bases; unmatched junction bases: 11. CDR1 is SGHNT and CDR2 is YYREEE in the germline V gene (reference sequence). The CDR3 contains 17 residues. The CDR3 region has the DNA TGTGCCAGCAGCTCGTCACCTGGGACTAGCGGGTTAAATGAGCAGTTCTTC. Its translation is CASSSSPGTSGLNEQFF.

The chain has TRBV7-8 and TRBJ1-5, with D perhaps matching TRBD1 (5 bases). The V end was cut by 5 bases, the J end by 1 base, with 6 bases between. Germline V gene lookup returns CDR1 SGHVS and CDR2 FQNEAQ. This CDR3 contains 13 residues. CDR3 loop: CASSPGSNQPQHF. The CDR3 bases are TGTGCCAGCAGCCCAGGGAGCAATCAGCCCCAGCATTTT.